This TCR beta chain was retrieved from a study of blood T cells in healthy people across ages (dated by TCRdb to the mid-2010s). In the study overall: In model experiments, template switching captured roughly one uniquely barcoded TCR beta cDNA molecule for every two T cells. Donors were grouped into four age groups: young (average 16 years), middle-aged (about 40), aged (around 60) and long-lived (82). Two additional independent replicas of 1 million unique cDNA reads from the same blood draw were analyzed for two donors (one aged 18 to 29 and one aged 80 or older). To track age-related changes in TCR beta repertoire diversity, the study relied on deep sequencing normalized with unique cDNA molecular identifiers. To avoid experimental bias, donors of different ages were spread randomly across the sequencing lanes. Results and caveats for the whole study, not just this receptor: Since profiling was done on bulk unsorted PBMCs, naive and antigen-experienced compartments could not be conclusively compared. As age increased, observed TCR beta diversity per million T cells dropped in a roughly linear way, and a significant reduction was already evident by age about 40. The percentage of naive T cells measured by flow cytometry correlated strongly with observed TCR beta diversity. Donor CMV infection status was unknown, potentially confounding age-related changes in expanded clonotypes. Estimates of total diversity from one million sequenced T cells were regarded as lower bounds and underestimates. Compared with the aged group, the long-lived group had more naive CD4+ T cells, fewer expanded clones and increased TCR diversity, suggesting age selection.

Taken from the germline V gene, the CDR1 and CDR2 loops are MNHEY and SVGEGT. The CDR3 covers 16 residues, taking in both the cysteine and the phenylalanine. Only the CDR3 DNA is retained, 48 bases long and in frame from the first base. V is cut back by 7 bases and J by 5 bases, with 14 bases in the junction unmatched. Systemically healthy Caucasian individuals from Russia, 35 to 50 in total and aged roughly 6 to 100 years, were included as donors. Each donor gave 8 to 10 milliliters of peripheral blood, drawn into EDTA-treated Vacutainer tubes. Ficoll-Paque density-gradient centrifugation was used to isolate PBMCs, with at least 6 million obtained per sample. Total RNA was extracted from PBMCs with Trizol reagent, with at least 5 micrograms obtained per sample. For every donor, flow cytometry on a PBMC aliquot measured the percentage of naive CD45RAhigh/CD27high T cells. The method was 5' RACE. The reads were generated on an Illumina HiSeq 2500. The second PCR ran for roughly 7 to 11 cycles and used a J-beta primer mix along with a sample-barcoded 5' primer. A unique molecular identifier was introduced onto each TCR beta cDNA molecule by a template-switch 5' adaptor carrying 12 random nucleotides. Each sample yielded at least 2.5 million CDR3-containing paired-end reads. First-strand cDNA synthesis was performed from all RNA using the Mint cDNA synthesis kit, with priming by a TRBC-specific oligonucleotide. Following uracil-DNA glycosylase treatment, a first 18-cycle PCR with universal primers M1SS and BC2_uni_R was performed on all cDNA. Per the source publication's procedure: For normalization, 1 million high-quality reads were randomly selected from each sample, with every read carrying a distinct molecular identifier. Instead of being binned into consensus sequences, reads with shared molecular identifiers were discarded. MiTCR, run with a Q25 quality threshold and the strictest error-elimination algorithm, handled CDR3 identification, clonotype clustering and error correction. Lower-bound total TCR beta diversity was estimated with a nonparametric unseen species model using Euler transformation. The public reads were quality trimmed at Q25 with fastp and then assembled into clones with MiXCR by TCRdb, keeping productive beta chains. Every distinct CDR3 protein forms one entry, paired with its most common genes and DNA. The V and J calls reflect TCRdb's pipeline rather than the authors' work. Within this sample are around 800,000 distinct CDR3 sequences, with under 55% of them counted one time only. The ten largest clonotypes hold approximately 20% of the sample.

Turning to this clonotype: Its cognate antigen has yet to be identified. One base away there is no much larger clone; base qualities are not given.

The origin of this receptor is a man in his 60s in good health. Sequenced sample: blood. This sequence uses TRBV6-2 or TRBV6-3 and TRBJ2-5; TRBD1 lines up with 9 middle nucleotides. In nucleotide form, the sequence is TGTGCCAGCACATCACCGCCGGGGACAGGGTCCGAGACCCAGTACTTC. Translated, it reads CASTSPPGTGSETQYF.